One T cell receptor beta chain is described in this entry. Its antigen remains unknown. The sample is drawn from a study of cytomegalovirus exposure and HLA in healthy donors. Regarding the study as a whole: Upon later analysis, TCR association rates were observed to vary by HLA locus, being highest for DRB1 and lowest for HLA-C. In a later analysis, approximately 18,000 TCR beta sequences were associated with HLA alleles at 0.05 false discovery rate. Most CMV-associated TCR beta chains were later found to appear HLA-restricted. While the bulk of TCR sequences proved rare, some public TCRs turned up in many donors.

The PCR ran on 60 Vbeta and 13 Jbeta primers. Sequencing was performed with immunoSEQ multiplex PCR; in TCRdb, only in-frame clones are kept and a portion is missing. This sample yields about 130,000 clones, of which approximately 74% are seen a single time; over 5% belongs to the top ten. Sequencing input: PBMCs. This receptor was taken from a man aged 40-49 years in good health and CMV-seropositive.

Written as DNA, the CDR3 is TGTGCCAGCAGCTTAGATGGGACTAGCGGCCCCTACAATGAGCAGTTCTTC. Translated: CASSLDGTSGPYNEQFF. The V and J genes are TRBV7-8 and TRBJ2-1; the match to TRBD2 covers 11 bases. Trimming took 1 base from V and 2 from J; bases not matched to a gene: 4. The germline gives CDR1 SGHVS, CDR2 FQNEAQ. The CDR3 sequence is 17 residues long.